Here is one T cell receptor (beta chain) with its context. The antigen is unknown. V was shortened by 5 bases and J by 10 bases, with 10 bases between the two germline ends. The CDR3 extends over 11 amino acids. The V gene's germline CDR1 is SGDLS and CDR2 YYNGEE. This specimen belongs to a study of T cell responses to AZD1222 COVID-19 vaccine. Study results and limitations: The study identified only six AZD1222 recipients as seropositive at baseline. After the peak T cell response, and only then, were repertoires sampled. Vaccine-associated CD4 TCRs spanned spike, dominant at 160-218 and 743-854.

Sequenced by immunoSEQ multiplex PCR; TCRdb stores in-frame clones only, minus some. This table holds about 99,000 clones, more than 85% found once. The chain links TRBV9 to TRBJ2-1; D is unresolved. The sequenced sample was peripheral blood, obtained 28 days after the second AZD1222 dose. This clonotype originated in an adult who received the AZD1222 COVID-19 vaccine. The CDR3 DNA sequence: TGTGCCAGCAGATTACACCCCGAGCAGTTCTTC. Residues: CASRLHPEQFF. Combining the CDR3 with reference TRBV9 and TRBJ2-1 gives the whole variable domain DSGVTQTPKHLITATGQRVTLRCSPRSGDLSVYWYQQSLDQGLQFLIQYYNGEERAKGNILERFSAQQFPDLHSELNLSSLELGDSALYFCASRLHPEQFFGPGTRLTVL.